The 6 T cell receptor beta chains below come from one sample, sequenced in a study of blood T cell repertoires in COVID-19. The protocol was immunoSEQ multiplex PCR, while the TCRdb copy is restricted to in-frame clones and leaves out a portion. The sample shows roughly 150,000 clones, 85% of them seen only once. Material: PBMCs or T cells enriched from blood (not recorded which). These receptors came from a woman aged 35 to 49 who had recovered from COVID-19.

The rearrangement uses TRBV5-1 and TRBJ1-4, with 7 bases that match TRBD1. This CDR3 region has 15 residues. The trim removed 5 bases at V and 4 bases at J, leaving 8 bases unmatched. From germline, CDR1 is SGHRS and CDR2 YFSETQ. The CDR3 sequence: CASSHPQGRNEKLFF. The CDR3 nucleotides are TGCGCCAGCAGTCACCCACAGGGGCGTAATGAAAAACTGTTTTTT.

On this clone itself: At one end the junction does not follow the germline gene, possibly because of a read error. V usage is TRBV7-9 and J usage is TRBJ1-4; 9 nucleotides line up with TRBD1. This CDR3 comprises 13 residues. Germline CDR1 reads SEHNR; CDR2 reads FQNEAQ (reference sequence). The CDR3 sequence is CASSLGEQGARLF. In nucleotides, the CDR3 is TGTGCCAGCAGCTTAGGAGAACAGGGGGCGCGACTTTTT.

The chain joins TRBV2 to TRBJ1-4, with D unclear. Germline CDR1 and CDR2: SNHLY and FYNNEI. The CDR3 length is 14 residues. Deletions cut 2 bases from V and 8 bases from J, with 12 bases between. The CDR3: CASSEMTRQEKLFF. CDR3 bases: TGTGCCAGCAGTGAAATGACACGGCAGGAAAAACTGTTTTTT. Full variable domain (outside the CDR3, taken from reference TRBV2 and TRBJ1-4): EPEVTQTPSHQVTQMGQEVILRCVPISNHLYFYWYRQILGQKVEFLVSFYNNEISEKSEIFDDQFSVERPDGSNFTLKIRSTKLEDSAMYFCASSEMTRQEKLFFGSGTQLSVL.

The chain has TRBV24-1 and TRBJ2-3; 8 nucleotides agree with TRBD1. CDR1 and CDR2 (germline): KGHDR, SFDVKD. V trimming: 4 bases; J trimming: 3 bases; junction bases outside the gene matches: 8. This CDR3 is 16 amino acids long. CDR3 region: CATSDATGVRTDTQYF. CDR3 DNA sequence: TGTGCCACCAGTGACGCGACAGGGGTAAGGACAGATACGCAGTATTTT.

The chain recombines TRBV19 with TRBJ2-1; 12 nucleotides align to TRBD2. Germline V gene sequence: CDR1 LNHDA, CDR2 SQIVND (reference sequence). The CDR3 length is 15 residues. After removal of 7 bases from V and 8 bases from J, the junction contained 9 bases not matched to a gene. The DNA of the CDR3 is TGTGCCAGTATCTTGGCTAGCGGGGGGGCTTATGAGCAGTTCTTC. It specifies CASILASGGAYEQFF.

This clone was picked up one time. V usage is TRBV6-2 or TRBV6-3 and J usage is TRBJ1-1; D perhaps matches TRBD1 (6 bases). V gave up 1 base and J gave up 1 base, with 16 bases separating them. Germline-derived CDR1 and CDR2 are MNHEY and SVGEGT. The CDR3 extends over 17 amino acids. This CDR3 is CASSYWAQGSWNTEAFF. The CDR3 nucleotides read TGTGCCAGCAGTTACTGGGCACAGGGTTCGTGGAACACTGAAGCTTTCTTT.